This TCR delta chain was profiled in a study of γδ T cells in repeated Plasmodium falciparum infection. Study as a whole: The natural-infection arm compared Malian children under seasonal malaria with matched Australian children. Timepoints: baseline, immediately before selected infections, and 21 days after every infection. Study-wide results and caveats: Repeated controlled infections reportedly drove waves of new clonotype selection in Vdelta2-negative, mostly Vdelta1+, gammadelta repertoires.

Bulk repertoires came from Vgamma9/Vdelta2+ or Vdelta2-negative gammadelta T cells flow-sorted from PBMC. Per the germline V gene, CDR1 is TSWWSYY and CDR2 is QGS. The CDR3 is made up of 26 amino acids. TCRdb re-called the multiplex PCR reads through CATT. The top ten clones hold 8.5% to 10% of a sample with around 82,000 delta-chain clones, roughly 1.4% of them seen once. Remarks on this clone: Its antigen is not known. One end of the junction is discordant with germline, which a read error may explain. Other nucleotide sequences in the sample specify the same CDR3.

This receptor was identified in a pool of human donors (malaria-infected and uninfected, not separated). What was sequenced was gamma-delta T cells from blood. The gene calls are TRDV1 and TRDJ1, with 12 nucleotides matching TRDD3. This CDR3 reads CAPGELGVLRPRTGGYQELHTDKLIF. The CDR3 region has the DNA TGTGCTCCTGGGGAACTTGGGGTCCTACGCCCCCGTACTGGGGGATACCAAGAACTTCACACCGATAAGCTCATCTTT.